The rows below give T cell receptor beta chains drawn from one sample of a study of technical replicates of blood from a handful of donors. This table comes from immunoSEQ multiplex PCR, and its TCRdb copy is limited to in-frame clones, with some not included. This sample yields tens of thousands of clones, of which roughly 98% are seen a single time; 0.16% belongs to the top ten. The source material was T cells isolated from PBMCs. The receptors shown here come from a human donor in good health. The CDR3 runs from the conserved cysteine through the conserved F or W. D genes are given only for firm matches. Part of the rows lack a size; the others show once, few, many or a class for expanded clones.

D: NA
V: TRBV19
J: TRBJ1-4
size: NA
CDR3: CASRRNEKLFF
DNA: TGTGCCAGCCGGAGGAATGAAAAACTGTTTTTT

D: TRBD2
V: TRBV7-9
J: TRBJ2-3
size: NA
CDR3: CASSDRFLAGIFGTDTQYF
DNA: TGTGCCAGCAGTGACCGGTTCCTAGCGGGGATCTTTGGCACAGATACGCAGTATTTT

D: NA
V: TRBV7-8
J: TRBJ2-1
size: NA
CDR3: CASSPRRLALNEQFF
DNA: TGTGCCAGCAGCCCAAGACGTTTAGCGCTCAATGAGCAGTTCTTC

D: TRBD1
V: TRBV10-3
J: TRBJ2-5
size: NA
CDR3: CATRGDRDQETQYF
DNA: TGTGCCACTAGGGGGGACAGGGACCAAGAGACCCAGTACTTC

D: TRBD2
V: TRBV7-3
J: TRBJ2-6
size: NA
CDR3: CASSLDGFSRGGRSGANVLTF
DNA: TGTGCCAGCAGCTTAGACGGGTTCTCGCGGGGGGGCCGGAGTGGGGCCAACGTCCTGACTTTC

D: TRBD2
V: TRBV27
J: TRBJ2-5
size: NA
CDR3: CASSSLLPTSGRGETQYF
DNA: TGTGCCAGCAGTTCCCTCCTCCCGACTAGCGGGAGAGGTGAGACCCAGTACTTC

D: NA
V: TRBV9
J: TRBJ2-7
size: NA
CDR3: CASSVYEVSYEQYF
DNA: TGTGCCAGCAGCGTATACGAGGTGTCCTACGAGCAGTACTTC

D: TRBD1
V: TRBV29-1
J: TRBJ2-7
size: NA
CDR3: CSVEGGDRAGSYEQYF
DNA: TGCAGCGTTGAGGGGGGGGACAGGGCCGGATCCTACGAGCAGTACTTC

D: NA
V: TRBV7-8
J: TRBJ2-7
size: NA
CDR3: CASSLAWSERDEQYF
DNA: TGTGCCAGCAGCTTAGCTTGGTCCGAGCGGGACGAGCAGTACTTC

D: TRBD1
V: TRBV6-5
J: TRBJ1-2
size: NA
CDR3: CASSFRTGNYGYTF
DNA: TGTGCCAGCAGTTTTCGGACAGGGAACTATGGCTACACCTTC

D: NA
V: TRBV4-1
J: TRBJ2-7
size: NA
CDR3: CASSQVYSSYEQYF
DNA: TGCGCCAGCAGCCAAGTTTACAGCTCCTACGAGCAGTACTTC

D: NA
V: TRBV6-5
J: TRBJ2-1
size: once
CDR3: CASSYFEGEDTEQFF
DNA: TGTGCCAGCAGTTACTTTGAGGGAGAGGATACTGAGCAGTTCTTC

D: TRBD2
V: TRBV5-4
J: TRBJ2-5
size: once
CDR3: CASSKAGGRQETQYF
DNA: TGTGCCAGCAGCAAAGCGGGGGGGCGACAAGAGACCCAGTACTTC

D: TRBD2
V: TRBV30
J: TRBJ2-3
size: once
CDR3: CAYSGLAESTDTQYF
DNA: TGTGCCTATTCGGGGCTAGCGGAGAGCACAGATACGCAGTATTTT

D: TRBD1
V: TRBV6-5
J: TRBJ1-2
size: once
CDR3: CASRPRPDRGYGYTF
DNA: TGTGCCAGCAGACCCCGCCCTGACAGGGGGTACGGCTACACCTTC

D: NA
V: TRBV18
J: TRBJ1-4
size: NA
CDR3: CASSPEGDENEKLFF
DNA: TGTGCCAGCTCACCTGAGGGAGACGAGAATGAAAAACTGTTTTTT

D: NA
V: TRBV18
J: TRBJ2-7
size: NA
CDR3: CASSPQTETYEQYF
DNA: TGTGCCAGCTCACCTCAGACAGAAACCTACGAGCAGTACTTC